This T cell receptor (beta chain) is drawn from a study of early T cells in non-severe SARS-CoV-2 infection. Study at large: Unsorted whole-blood RNA was sequenced in bulk, leaving chains unpaired. Study conclusions and caveats: VDJdb matching, biased toward anti-spike CD8 responses, missed private and CD4 specificities.

Between the trimmed V and J ends, which lost 4 bases and 2 bases, there was a span of 8 bases. Germline CDR1 MNHEY, CDR2 SVGAGI. This CDR3 comprises 13 residues. In the library, individual cDNA molecules carried attached unique molecular identifiers. TCRdb analysed the 5' RACE reads with MiXCR anew, one entry per CDR3 protein. Here the sample spans about 42,000 distinct CDR3 sequences, roughly 7.1% being singletons. This clonotype was seen ten or more times. What it binds is not known. This receptor was taken from an adult who was a healthcare worker with PCR-confirmed SARS-CoV-2 infection or an uninfected control (not recorded which). Sequencing was done on a sample of whole blood. The rearrangement joins TRBV6-5 to TRBJ1-2; a possible D gene is TRBD1 (5 bases). CDR3 bases: TGTGCCAGCAGTTCGGGACGAAACTATGGCTACACCTTC. Amino acid sequence: CASSSGRNYGYTF.